This note documents a single TCR beta chain sequence. As yet, its antigen is unknown. The sample is drawn from a study of radiotherapy plus CTLA-4 blockade in lung cancer. Study information: Of the patients, around 17% showed objective responses and roughly 31% attained disease control. Findings and caveats of the study: After radiotherapy and ipilimumab, tumor-derived clones expanded in peripheral blood.

Method: immunoSEQ multiplex PCR; TCRdb's copy keeps in-frame clones and lacks some. Of around 110,000 clones in the sample, over 65% were seen once. The CDR3 contains 17 residues. From germline, CDR1 is SSHAT and CDR2 FNYEAQ (reference sequence). The sequences come from peripheral blood, collected from a patient treated with radiotherapy plus ipilimumab. The source is a human donor with non-small cell lung cancer that progressed on radiotherapy plus ipilimumab. Some clones in this sample may be carry-over from other donors' samples. This chain joins TRBV7-7 and TRBJ2-7, with 8 positions matching TRBD1. The CDR3 here is CASPRTGPLWFYYEQYF. CDR3 in DNA: TGTGCTAGCCCCAGGACAGGGCCACTCTGGTTCTACTACGAGCAGTACTTC.